These 10 T cell receptor beta chains were all obtained from the same sample, sequenced in a study of blood T cell repertoires in COVID-19. The protocol was immunoSEQ multiplex PCR, while the TCRdb copy is restricted to in-frame clones and leaves out a portion. The sample yields 240,000 or so clones, around four fifths seen once. The sequenced sample was peripheral blood. The receptors were gathered from a young man who had recovered from COVID-19.

The chain uses TRBV7-9 and TRBJ1-6; weak D call: TRBD1 (6 bases). Trimming removed 5 bases from V and 7 bases from J, with 12 bases in between. CDR1 is SEHNR and CDR2 is FQNEAQ in the germline V gene (reference sequence). This CDR3 has 14 residues. The CDR3 spells CASSPDRLNSPLHF. Written as DNA, the CDR3 is TGTGCCAGCAGCCCAGACAGGCTCAATTCACCCCTCCACTTT.

The chain recombines TRBV28 with TRBJ1-2, with 9 bases matching TRBD1. Trimming at V came to 6 bases and at J to 4 bases, leaving 6 bases not matched to a gene. The germline gives CDR1 MDHEN, CDR2 SYDVKM. The CDR3 runs 14 residues. CDR3 sequence (DNA): TGTGCCAGCAGGGATCCGGGACAGGGCTATGGCTACACCTTC. It codes for CASRDPGQGYGYTF.

This rearrangement joins TRBV5-1 to TRBJ1-1; 7 bases fit TRBD1. The CDR3 is made up of 14 amino acids. Germline V lookup: CDR1 SGHRS, CDR2 YFSETQ. V was clipped by 0 bases and J by 3 bases; unmatched bases: 2. The CDR3 loop is CASSLADRDTEAFF. CDR3 bases: TGCGCCAGCAGCTTGGCCGACAGGGACACTGAAGCTTTCTTT.

The V and J genes are TRBV9 and TRBJ2-5; TRBD1 agrees at 7 bases. CDR1 is SGDLS, CDR2 YYNGEE, per germline. The CDR3 totals 15 residues. The junction had 13 bases not matched to a gene; V was cut back by 4 bases and J by 7 bases. CDR3: CASSPRDRPPGTQYF. The DNA of the CDR3 is TGTGCCAGCAGCCCCCGGGACAGACCCCCCGGGACCCAGTACTTC.

The J gene is TRBJ1-4, the V gene TRBV6-5, with D tentatively TRBD1 (5 bases). V lost 6 bases to trimming and J lost 4 bases, with 9 bases between them. The CDR3 length is 13 residues. Germline CDR1 and CDR2: MNHEY and SVGAGI. The CDR3 sequence: CASRQASNEKLFF. The DNA of the CDR3 is TGTGCCAGCAGACAGGCGAGTAATGAAAAACTGTTTTTT.

This clone was recorded a few times. The rearrangement joins TRBV6-1 to TRBJ2-3; a weak D match, TRBD2 (5 bases). V was pared by 0 bases and J by 4 bases, with 11 bases between. The germline V gene has CDR1 MNHNS and CDR2 SASEGT. The CDR3 has 15 residues. The CDR3 reads CASSEAAGLSDTQYF. CDR3 bases: TGTGCCAGCAGTGAAGCTGCGGGCCTTTCAGATACGCAGTATTTT.

The genes are TRBV7-9 and TRBJ1-1; D unresolved. The CDR3 covers 14 residues. Germline values: CDR1 SEHNR, CDR2 FQNEAQ (reference sequence). With 1 base removed from V and 2 bases from J, the gap between germline ends came to 8 bases. The CDR3 loop reads CASSLGHTNTEAFF. For the CDR3, the DNA is TGTGCCAGCAGCTTAGGCCACACAAACACTGAAGCTTTCTTT.

This clone has at least ten counts. V gene TRBV5-1 combines with J gene TRBJ2-6, with 8 bases lining up with TRBD2. Germline CDR1 and CDR2: SGHRS and YFSETQ. The CDR3 runs to 17 residues. The V segment lost 5 bases and the J segment 0 bases; nucleotides outside the gene matches: 7. The CDR3 reads CASRRIAGSSGANVLTF. CDR3 bases: TGCGCCAGCAGGAGGATAGCGGGGAGCTCTGGGGCCAACGTCCTGACTTTC.

This chain uses TRBV4-1 with TRBJ2-5; a possible D gene is TRBD2 (5 bases). CDR1 is MGHRA, CDR2 YSYEKL, per germline. This CDR3 comprises 16 residues. V was clipped by 1 base and J by 5 bases, with 17 bases between them. The CDR3 DNA sequence: TGCGCCAGCAGCCAAGTCGTAGCGTCCCTTCCCGAGACCCAGTACTTC. Translation gives CASSQVVASLPETQYF.

The chain links TRBV11-2 to TRBJ1-1; D is uncertain. V was pared by 5 bases and J by 3 bases, with 19 bases between. The CDR3 has 16 residues. In germline, CDR1 is SGHAT, CDR2 FQNNGV. CDR3 bases: TGTGCCAGCAGCATTAGATTGGCGGGAGATGACACTGAAGCTTTCTTT. Amino acids: CASSIRLAGDDTEAFF.